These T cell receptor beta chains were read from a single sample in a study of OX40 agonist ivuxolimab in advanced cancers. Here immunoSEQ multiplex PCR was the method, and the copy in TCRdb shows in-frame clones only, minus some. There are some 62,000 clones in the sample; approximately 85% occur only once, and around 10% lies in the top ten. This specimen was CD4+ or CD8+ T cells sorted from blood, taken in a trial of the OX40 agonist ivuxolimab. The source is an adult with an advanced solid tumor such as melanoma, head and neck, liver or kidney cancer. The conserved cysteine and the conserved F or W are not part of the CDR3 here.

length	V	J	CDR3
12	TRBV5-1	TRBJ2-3	ASSSDSSTDTQY
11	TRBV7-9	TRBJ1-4	ASSLGQGEKLF
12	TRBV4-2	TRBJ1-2	ASSQEQGNYGYT
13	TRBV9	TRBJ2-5	ASSAGTSGVETQY
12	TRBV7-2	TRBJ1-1	ASSFSGPNTEAF
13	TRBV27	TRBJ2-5	ASRGFKGSTETQY
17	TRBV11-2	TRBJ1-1	ASSRRYGTGGLQNTEAF
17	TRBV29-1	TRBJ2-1	SVEEFGTSGGNPYNEQF
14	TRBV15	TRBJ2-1	ATSRGGGGNYNEQF
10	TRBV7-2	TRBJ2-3	ASSSSGGMQY
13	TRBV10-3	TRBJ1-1	AISDGGGPNTEAF
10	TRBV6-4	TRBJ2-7	ASSYSGVEQY
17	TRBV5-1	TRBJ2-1	ASSLQMGGAASSYNEQF
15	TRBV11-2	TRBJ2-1	ASSSLDSRPAYNEQF
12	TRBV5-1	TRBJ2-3	ASSPDHAADTQY
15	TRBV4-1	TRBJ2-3	ASSQGPTAGRGDTQY
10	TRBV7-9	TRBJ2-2	ASSLSVGELF
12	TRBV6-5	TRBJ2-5	ASSYSGLQETQY
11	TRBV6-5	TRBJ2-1	ASSYDRYNEQF
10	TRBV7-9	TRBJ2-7	ASSKTGYEQY
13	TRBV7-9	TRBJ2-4	ASSLVSGGWNIQY
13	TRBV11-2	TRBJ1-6	ASSGHRGVNSPLH
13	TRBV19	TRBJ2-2	ASTDSGTNTGELF
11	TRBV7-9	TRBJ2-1	ASSLSGGNEQF
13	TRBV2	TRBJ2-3	ATREGTSVTDTQY
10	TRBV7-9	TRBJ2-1	ASSRVRDEQF
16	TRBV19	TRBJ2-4	ASSTWLSRGVAKNIQY
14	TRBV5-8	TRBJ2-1	ASSLGAGGSYNEQF
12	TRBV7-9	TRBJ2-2	ASSLGAGAGELF
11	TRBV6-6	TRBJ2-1	ASSGQRDNEQF